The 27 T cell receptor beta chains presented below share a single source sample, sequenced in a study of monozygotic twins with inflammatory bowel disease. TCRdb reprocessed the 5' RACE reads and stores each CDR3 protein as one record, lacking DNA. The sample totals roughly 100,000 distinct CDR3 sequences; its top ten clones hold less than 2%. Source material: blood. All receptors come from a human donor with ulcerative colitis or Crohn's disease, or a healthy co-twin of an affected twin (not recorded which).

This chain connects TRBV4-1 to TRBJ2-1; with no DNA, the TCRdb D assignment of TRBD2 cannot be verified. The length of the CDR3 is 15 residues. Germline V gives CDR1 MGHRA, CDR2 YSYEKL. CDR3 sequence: CASSQGGGAGYEQFF.

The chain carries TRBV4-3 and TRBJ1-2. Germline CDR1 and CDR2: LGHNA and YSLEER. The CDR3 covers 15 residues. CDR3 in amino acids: CASSQGALTNYGYTF.

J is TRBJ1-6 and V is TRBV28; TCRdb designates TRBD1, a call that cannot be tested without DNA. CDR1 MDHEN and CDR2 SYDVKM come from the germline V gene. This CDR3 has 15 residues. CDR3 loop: CASSLFSGANSPLHF.

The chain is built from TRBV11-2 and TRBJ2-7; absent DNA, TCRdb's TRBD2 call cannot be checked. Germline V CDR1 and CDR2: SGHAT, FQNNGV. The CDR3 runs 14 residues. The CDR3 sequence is CASSRYGGRVEQYF.

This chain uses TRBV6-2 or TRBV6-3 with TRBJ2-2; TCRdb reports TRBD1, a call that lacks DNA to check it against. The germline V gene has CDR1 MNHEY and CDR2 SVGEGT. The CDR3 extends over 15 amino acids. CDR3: CASSYLGENTGELFF.

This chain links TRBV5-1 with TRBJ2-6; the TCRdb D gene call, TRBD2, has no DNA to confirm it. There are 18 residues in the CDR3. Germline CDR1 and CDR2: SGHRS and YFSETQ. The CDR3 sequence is CASSPGASGSIGANVLTF. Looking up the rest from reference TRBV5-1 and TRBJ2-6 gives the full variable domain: KAGVTQTPRYLIKTRGQQVTLSCSPISGHRSVSWYQQTPGQGLQFLFEYFSETQRNKGNFPGRFSGRQFSNSRSEMNVSTLELGDSALYLCASSPGASGSIGANVLTFGAGSRLTVL.

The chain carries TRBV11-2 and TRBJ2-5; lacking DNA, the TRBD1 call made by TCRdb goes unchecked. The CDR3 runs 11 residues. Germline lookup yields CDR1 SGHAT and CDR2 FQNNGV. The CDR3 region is CASSSGGTQYF. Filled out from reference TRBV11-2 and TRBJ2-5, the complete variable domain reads EAGVAQSPRYKIIEKRQSVAFWCNPISGHATLYWYQQILGQGPKLLIQFQNNGVVDDSQLPKDRFSAERLKGVDSTLKIQPAKLEDSAVYLCASSSGGTQYFGPGTRLLVL.

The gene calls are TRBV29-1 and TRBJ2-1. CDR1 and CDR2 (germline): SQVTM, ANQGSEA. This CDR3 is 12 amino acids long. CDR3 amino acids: CSVPGFYNEQFF.

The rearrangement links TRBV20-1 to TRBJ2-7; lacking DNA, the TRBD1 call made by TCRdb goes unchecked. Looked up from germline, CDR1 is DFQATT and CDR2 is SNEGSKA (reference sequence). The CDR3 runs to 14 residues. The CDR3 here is CSARILGGGYEQYF.

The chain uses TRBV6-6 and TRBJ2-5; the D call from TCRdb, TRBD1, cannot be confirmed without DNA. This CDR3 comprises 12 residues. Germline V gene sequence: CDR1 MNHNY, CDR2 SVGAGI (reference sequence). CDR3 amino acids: CASRADRGTQYF.

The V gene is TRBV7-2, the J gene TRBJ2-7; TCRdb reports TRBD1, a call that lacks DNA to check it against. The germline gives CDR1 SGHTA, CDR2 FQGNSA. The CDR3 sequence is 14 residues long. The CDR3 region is CASSLDRGGYEQYF.

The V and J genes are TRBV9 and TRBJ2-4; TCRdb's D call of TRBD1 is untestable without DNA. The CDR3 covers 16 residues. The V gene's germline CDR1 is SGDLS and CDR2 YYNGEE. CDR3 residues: CATATDPAGGKNIQYF.

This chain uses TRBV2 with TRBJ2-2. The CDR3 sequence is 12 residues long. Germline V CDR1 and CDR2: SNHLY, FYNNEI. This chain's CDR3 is CASSESTGELFF.

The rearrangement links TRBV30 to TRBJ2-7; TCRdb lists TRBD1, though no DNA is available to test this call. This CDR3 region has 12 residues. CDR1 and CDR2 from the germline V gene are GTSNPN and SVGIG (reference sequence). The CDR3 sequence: CAWSAGDYEQYF.

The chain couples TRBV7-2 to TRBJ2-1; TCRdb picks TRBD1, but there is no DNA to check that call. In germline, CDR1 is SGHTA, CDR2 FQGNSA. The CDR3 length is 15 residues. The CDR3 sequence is CASSLVGQGADEQFF.

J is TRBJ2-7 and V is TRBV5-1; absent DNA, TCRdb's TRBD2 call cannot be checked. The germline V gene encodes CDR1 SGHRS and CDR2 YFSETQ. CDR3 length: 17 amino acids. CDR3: CASSPGLAGGRPYEQYF.

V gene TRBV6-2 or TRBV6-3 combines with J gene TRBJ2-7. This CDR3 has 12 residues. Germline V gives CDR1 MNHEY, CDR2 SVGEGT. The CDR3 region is CASSNSPYEQYF.

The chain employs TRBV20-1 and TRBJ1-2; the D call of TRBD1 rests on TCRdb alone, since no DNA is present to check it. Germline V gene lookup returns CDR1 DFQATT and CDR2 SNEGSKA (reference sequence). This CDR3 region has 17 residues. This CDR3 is CSASSTSLGGAPYGYTF.

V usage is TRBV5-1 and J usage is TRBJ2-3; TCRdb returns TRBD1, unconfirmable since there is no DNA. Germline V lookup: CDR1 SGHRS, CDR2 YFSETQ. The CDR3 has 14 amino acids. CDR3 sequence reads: CASRYGGSGDTQYF.

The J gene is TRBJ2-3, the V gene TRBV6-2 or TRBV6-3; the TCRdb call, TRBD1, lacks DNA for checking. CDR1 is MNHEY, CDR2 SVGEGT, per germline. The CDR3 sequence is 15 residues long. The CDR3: CASSYFQGSTDTQYF.

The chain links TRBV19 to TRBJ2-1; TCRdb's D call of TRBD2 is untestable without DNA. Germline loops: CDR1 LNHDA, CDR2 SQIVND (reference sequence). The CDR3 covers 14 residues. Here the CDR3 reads CASSTPMASHEQFF. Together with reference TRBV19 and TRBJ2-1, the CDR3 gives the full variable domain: DGGITQSPKYLFRKEGQNVTLSCEQNLNHDAMYWYRQDPGQGLRLIYYSQIVNDFQKGDIAEGYSVSREKKESFPLTVTSAQKNPTAFYLCASSTPMASHEQFFGPGTRLTVL.

CDR3 residues: CAISGFNLNTGELFF. The genes are TRBV10-3 and TRBJ2-2. Germline CDR1 and CDR2: ENHRY and SYGVKD. This CDR3 has 15 residues.

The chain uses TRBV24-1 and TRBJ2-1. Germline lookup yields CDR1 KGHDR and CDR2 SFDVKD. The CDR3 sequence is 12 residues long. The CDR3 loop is CATSDGRYGQFF.

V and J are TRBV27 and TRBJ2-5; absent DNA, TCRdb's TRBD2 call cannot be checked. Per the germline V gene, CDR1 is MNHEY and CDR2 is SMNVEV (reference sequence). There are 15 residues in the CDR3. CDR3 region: CASSSLTSGGETQYF.

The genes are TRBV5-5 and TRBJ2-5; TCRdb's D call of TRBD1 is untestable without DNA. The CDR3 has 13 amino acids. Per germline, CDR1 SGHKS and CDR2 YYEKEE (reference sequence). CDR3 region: CASSFGDRTTQYF. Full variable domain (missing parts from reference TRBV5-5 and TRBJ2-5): DAGVTQSPTHLIKTRGQQVTLRCSPISGHKSVSWYQQVLGQGPQFIFQYYEKEERGRGNFPDRFSARQFPNYSSELNVNALLLGDSALYLCASSFGDRTTQYFGPGTRLLVL.

CDR3 residues: CASSPRTGENEQFF. This chain connects TRBV18 to TRBJ2-1; as DNA is missing, the TRBD1 call by TCRdb cannot be tested. CDR1 and CDR2 from the germline V gene are KGHSH and LQKENI. The CDR3 is 14 amino acids.

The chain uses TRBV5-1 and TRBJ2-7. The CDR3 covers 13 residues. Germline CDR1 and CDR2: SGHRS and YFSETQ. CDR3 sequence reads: CASSTTYSYEQYF.